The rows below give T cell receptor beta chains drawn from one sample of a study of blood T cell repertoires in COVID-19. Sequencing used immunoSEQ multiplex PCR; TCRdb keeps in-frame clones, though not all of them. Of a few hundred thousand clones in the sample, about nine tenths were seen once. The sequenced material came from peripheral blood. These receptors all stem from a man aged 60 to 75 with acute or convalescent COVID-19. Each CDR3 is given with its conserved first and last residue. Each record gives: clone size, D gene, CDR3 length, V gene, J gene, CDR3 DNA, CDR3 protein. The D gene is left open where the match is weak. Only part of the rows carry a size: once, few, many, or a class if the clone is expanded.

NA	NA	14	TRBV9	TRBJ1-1	TGTGCCAGCAGCGTAGTAAGCGTGAACACTGAAGCTTTCTTT	CASSVVSVNTEAFF
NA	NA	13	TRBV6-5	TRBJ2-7	TGTGCCAGCAGACGGGACTCCTCCTCCGCGCAGTACTTC	CASRRDSSSAQYF
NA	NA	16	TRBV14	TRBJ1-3	TGTGCCAGCAGCCAAGGTTTCGGGGTGACTGGAAACACCATATATTTT	CASSQGFGVTGNTIYF
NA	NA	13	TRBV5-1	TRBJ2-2	TGCGCCAGCCTGGCGGGCGGGACCGGGGAGCTGTTTTTT	CASLAGGTGELFF
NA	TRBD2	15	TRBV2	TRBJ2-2	TGTGCCAGCAGGCTAGCGGGAGGGGGCACCGGGGAGCTGTTTTTT	CASRLAGGGTGELFF
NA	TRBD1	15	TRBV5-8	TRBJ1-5	TGTGCCAGCAGCCCGACAGGGGCCTACAATCAGCCCCAGCATTTT	CASSPTGAYNQPQHF
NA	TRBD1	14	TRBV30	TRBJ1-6	TGTGCCTGGAGTCAGGACAGGAATAATTCACCCCTCCACTTT	CAWSQDRNNSPLHF
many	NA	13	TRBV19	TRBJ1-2	TGTGCCAGTAGCCCTCAGGGGTTCTATGGCTACACCTTC	CASSPQGFYGYTF
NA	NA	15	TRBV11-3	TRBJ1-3	TGTGCCAGCAGCTTAGATAGGAGCTCTGGAAACACCATATATTTT	CASSLDRSSGNTIYF
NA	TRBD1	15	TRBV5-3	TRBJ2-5	TGTGCCAGAAGCTTGGTGACAGGGACGGCAGAGACCCAGTACTTC	CARSLVTGTAETQYF
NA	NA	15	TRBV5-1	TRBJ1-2	TGCGCCAGCAGCTCCGGGAGGGGTCGTAACTATGGCTACACCTTC	CASSSGRGRNYGYTF
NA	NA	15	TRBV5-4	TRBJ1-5	TGTGCCAGCAGCTTGGGTCCGGGGTCAGATCAGCCCCAGCATTTT	CASSLGPGSDQPQHF
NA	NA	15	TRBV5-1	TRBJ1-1	TGCGCCAGCAGCTTGCGGGCAGGGATGAACACTGAAGCTTTCTTT	CASSLRAGMNTEAFF
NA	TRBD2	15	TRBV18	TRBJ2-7	TGTGCCAGCTCACCACCTTCAGCGGGATACTACGAGCAGTACTTC	CASSPPSAGYYEQYF
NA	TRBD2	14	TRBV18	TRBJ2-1	TGTGCCAGCACACGGCGGGAGGGCGCGAATGAGCAGTTCTTC	CASTRREGANEQFF
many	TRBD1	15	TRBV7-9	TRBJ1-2	TGTGCCAGCAGCTCGACAGGGGGGATAAACTATGGCTACACCTTC	CASSSTGGINYGYTF
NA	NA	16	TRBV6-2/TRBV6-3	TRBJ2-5	TGTGCCAGCAGTCATGTCCCGTCCCCTCTCAGGGAGACCCAGTACTTC	CASSHVPSPLRETQYF
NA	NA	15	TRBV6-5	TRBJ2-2	TGTGCCAGCAGGGAGCAGGGCGCGAACACCGGGGAGCTGTTTTTT	CASREQGANTGELFF
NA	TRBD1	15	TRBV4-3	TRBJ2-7	TGCGCCAGCAGCCGAGTCCCGACAGGGTCCTACGAGCAGTACTTC	CASSRVPTGSYEQYF
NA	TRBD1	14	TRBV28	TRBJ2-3	TGTGCCAGCAAAACAGGGGCCCGCACAGATACGCAGTATTTT	CASKTGARTDTQYF
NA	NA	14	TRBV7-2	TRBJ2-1	TGTGCCAGCAGCTTAGCGGGGCCCGTGAGTGAGCAGTTCTTC	CASSLAGPVSEQFF
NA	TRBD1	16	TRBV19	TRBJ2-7	TGTGCCAGTACTCCCAGGGCATCGGGACAGTCCCCCGTGCAGTACTTC	CASTPRASGQSPVQYF
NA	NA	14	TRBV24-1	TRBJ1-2	TGTGCCACCACCCACAGGGACGGGGACTATGGCTACACCTTC	CATTHRDGDYGYTF
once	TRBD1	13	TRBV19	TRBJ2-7	TGTGCCAGTAGTCCGACAGGGTTCTACGAGCAGTACTTC	CASSPTGFYEQYF
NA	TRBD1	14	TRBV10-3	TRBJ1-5	TGTGCCATCTCGGGACAGGGGATGGATCAGCCCCAGCATTTT	CAISGQGMDQPQHF
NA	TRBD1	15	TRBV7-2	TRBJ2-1	TGTGCCAGCAGCCATGGACAGGGTCCCTACAATGAGCAGTTCTTC	CASSHGQGPYNEQFF
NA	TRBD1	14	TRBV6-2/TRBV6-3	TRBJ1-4	TGTGCCAGCAGTCCAACAGGGGGAGGCGGGAAACTGTTTTTT	CASSPTGGGGKLFF
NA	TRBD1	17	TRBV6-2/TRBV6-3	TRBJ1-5	TGTGCCAGCAGTTACGCCAGGGGGAGATCCGGGAGTCAGCCCCAGCATTTT	CASSYARGRSGSQPQHF
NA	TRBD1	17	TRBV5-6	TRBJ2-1	TGTGCCAGCAGCTTGGGGACAGGGGGCTTTTCCTACAATGAGCAGTTCTTC	CASSLGTGGFSYNEQFF
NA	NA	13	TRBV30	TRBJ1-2	TGTGCCTGGAGCCCCCGCGTAGACTATGGCTACACCTTC	CAWSPRVDYGYTF
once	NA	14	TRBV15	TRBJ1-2	TGTGCCACCAGCAGAGATAACACCCAGGGCGGCTACACCTTC	CATSRDNTQGGYTF
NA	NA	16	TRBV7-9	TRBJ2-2	TGTGCCAGCACCAAAAGGGGCTTCACGAACACCGGGGAGCTGTTTTTT	CASTKRGFTNTGELFF
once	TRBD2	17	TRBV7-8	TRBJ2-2	TGTGCCAGCAGCTTATCGAAGACTAGCGGGAAGGCCGGGGAGCTGTTTTTT	CASSLSKTSGKAGELFF
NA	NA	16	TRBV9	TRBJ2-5	TGTGCCAGCAGCGTAGGGACTGGTGGGGAACAAGAGACCCAGTACTTC	CASSVGTGGEQETQYF
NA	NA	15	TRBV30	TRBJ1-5	TGTGCCTGGAGCGGGGGTGGACGTTCCAATCAGCCCCAGCATTTT	CAWSGGGRSNQPQHF
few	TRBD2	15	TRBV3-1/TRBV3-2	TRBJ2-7	TGTGCCAGCAGCCAAGACGCTAGCGGGAACTACGAGCAGTACTTC	CASSQDASGNYEQYF